The 21 T cell receptor beta chains in this list originate from one sample, sequenced in a study of OX40 agonist ivuxolimab in advanced cancers. Generated by immunoSEQ multiplex PCR, the TCRdb table keeps only in-frame clones and is missing some. The sample shows around 95,000 clones, approximately 90% of them seen only once. The material was CD4+ or CD8+ T cells sorted from blood, obtained in a trial of the OX40 agonist ivuxolimab. Source of these receptors: an adult with an advanced solid tumor such as melanoma, head and neck, liver or kidney cancer.

The chain couples TRBV30 to TRBJ2-4; tentatively, D is TRBD2 (5 bases). The CDR3 has 15 amino acids. Trimming shortened V by 0 bases and J by 2 bases, and 11 bases separated the two germline ends. Per the germline V gene, CDR1 is GTSNPN and CDR2 is SVGIG (reference sequence). As DNA, the CDR3 is TGTGCCTGGAGTGTACGGGGAAATCCCAAAAACATTCAGTACTTC. The encoded protein is CAWSVRGNPKNIQYF. The variable domain in full, completed from reference TRBV30 and TRBJ2-4, reads SQTIHQWPATLVQPVGSPLSLECTVEGTSNPNLYWYRQAAGRGLQLLFYSVGIGQISSEVPQNLSASRPQDRQFILSSKKLLLSDSGFYLCAWSVRGNPKNIQYFGAGTRLSVL.

The chain employs TRBV5-1 and TRBJ2-7; the match to TRBD2 covers 12 bases. The CDR3 consists of 16 residues. Germline V lookup: CDR1 SGHRS, CDR2 YFSETQ. Germline trimming cut 2 bases from V and 6 bases from J; bases unmatched to any gene: 9. The DNA of the CDR3 is TGCGCCAGCAGCTTAACCCGACTAGCGGGAGACTCCGAGCAGTACTTC. Its protein is CASSLTRLAGDSEQYF.

This chain connects TRBV11-3 to TRBJ2-2, with D perhaps TRBD1 (6 bases). V lost 1 base and J 3 bases, leaving 12 bases between the germline ends. Germline-derived CDR1 and CDR2 are SGHNT and YENEEA. CDR3 length: 16 amino acids. DNA of the CDR3: TGTGCCAGCAGCTTAGGACAGGAAAAGTACACCGGGGAGCTGTTTTTT. Protein: CASSLGQEKYTGELFF.

CDR3 nucleotide sequence: TGTGCCAGCAGTTGGGTGGACGCTAGCAACACTGAAGCTTTCTTT. It specifies CASSWVDASNTEAFF. The rearrangement uses TRBV6-5 and TRBJ1-1; D is undetermined. Germline V gene sequence: CDR1 MNHEY, CDR2 SVGAGI. CDR3 length equals 15 residues. Trimming took 4 bases from V and 2 from J, leaving 14 bases between them.

The chain joins TRBV28 to TRBJ1-2; 9 bases map to TRBD1. Germline loops: CDR1 MDHEN, CDR2 SYDVKM. The CDR3 is 14 amino acids. V was clipped by 6 bases and J by 3 bases; unmatched bases: 5. CDR3 loop: CASSWTGVDYGYTF. The DNA for the CDR3 is TGTGCCAGCAGCTGGACAGGGGTGGACTATGGCTACACCTTC.

This clone was detected once. This chain joins TRBV28 and TRBJ2-7; D is unresolved. The CDR3 loop spans 12 amino acids. V lost 3 bases, J lost 1 base, and 4 bases lay in between. Germline CDR1 MDHEN, CDR2 SYDVKM. The CDR3 is CASSFVSYEQYF. DNA for the CDR3: TGTGCCAGCAGTTTTGTATCCTACGAGCAGTACTTC.

A few counts support this clone. This chain joins TRBV15 and TRBJ2-1; TRBD1 matches 8 bases. The CDR3 runs to 16 residues. The V gene end was trimmed by 0 bases and the J gene end by 7 bases; junction bases not matched to a gene: 8. Germline CDR1 reads LNHNV; CDR2 reads YYDKDF (reference sequence). CDR3 in amino acids: CATSRDRQGAWNEQFF. The CDR3 DNA is TGTGCCACCAGCAGAGATAGGCAGGGGGCTTGGAATGAGCAGTTCTTC.

The chain joins TRBV4-1 to TRBJ1-4, with 7 bases fitting TRBD1. CDR1 is MGHRA, CDR2 YSYEKL, per germline. This CDR3 comprises 15 residues. The junction had 5 bases not matched to a gene; V was cut back by 0 bases and J by 7 bases. The CDR3 sequence: CASSQEGRGFEKLFF. The CDR3 DNA follows: TGCGCCAGCAGCCAAGAGGGCAGGGGGTTTGAAAAACTGTTTTTT.

The rearrangement joins TRBV7-2 to TRBJ2-5, with 8 bases fitting TRBD1. The germline gives CDR1 SGHTA, CDR2 FQGNSA. The CDR3 sequence is 14 residues long. V dropped 3 bases and J dropped 6; count of bases not matched to a gene: 6. The CDR3 reads CASSLGTGGQTQYF. CDR3 DNA: TGTGCCAGCAGCTTGGGGACAGGTGGCCAGACCCAGTACTTC.

The chain recombines TRBV27 with TRBJ2-7, with D tentatively TRBD2 (7 bases). V lost 0 bases, J lost 0 bases, and 18 bases lay in between. Germline V gene sequence: CDR1 MNHEY, CDR2 SMNVEV (reference sequence). The CDR3 contains 18 residues. The CDR3: CASSLSGREDRSSYEQYF. The CDR3 nucleotides read TGTGCCAGCAGTTTATCGGGGAGGGAGGACAGAAGCTCCTACGAGCAGTACTTC.

The V call is TRBV2, the J call TRBJ1-3; 10 nucleotides line up with TRBD1. Trimming at V came to 6 bases and at J to 2 bases, leaving 1 base not matched to a gene. The CDR3 length is 14 residues. CDR1 and CDR2 (germline): SNHLY, FYNNEI. For the CDR3, the DNA is TGTGCCAGCAGAGGGACAGGGGCTGGAAACACCATATATTTT. This translates into CASRGTGAGNTIYF.

The rearrangement links TRBV6-1 to TRBJ2-3, with TRBD2 identical over 10 bases. The germline CDR1 and CDR2 sequences are MNHNS and SASEGT. V lost 5 bases, J lost 2 bases, and 1 base stayed unmatched. The CDR3 has 14 residues. The CDR3 DNA sequence: TGTGCCAGCAGTAGCGGGAGGGCCACAGATACGCAGTATTTT. Amino acid sequence: CASSSGRATDTQYF.

This clone has only one observation. The genes are TRBV18 and TRBJ2-1; 9 nucleotides match TRBD1. Germline V gene data show CDR1 as KGHSH and CDR2 as LQKENI. CDR3 size: 14 residues. Losses at the gene ends were 4 bases for V and 7 bases for J; bases not matched to a gene: 5. As DNA, the CDR3 is TGTGCCAGCTCACTTTCGGGACAGGGTAATGAGCAGTTCTTC. Its translation: CASSLSGQGNEQFF.

The gene calls are TRBV18 and TRBJ1-2, with TRBD1 as a possible D gene (6 bases). Germline CDR1 is KGHSH and CDR2 is LQKENI. V was shortened by 0 bases and J by 8 bases, with 10 bases between the two germline ends. The CDR3 covers 13 residues. CDR3 in DNA: TGTGCCAGCTCACCACCGGCAGGGGACGGCTACACCTTC. Residues: CASSPPAGDGYTF.

The rearrangement uses TRBV12-1 and TRBJ2-7; TRBD2 is the table's D call, not checked against the DNA. TRBV12-1 is labeled a pseudogene. The CDR3 runs to 15 residues. CDR3 residues: CASSSVADSSYEQYF. CDR3 coding DNA: TGTGCCAGCAGCTCGGTCGCGGATAGCTCCTACGAGCAGTACTTC.

J is TRBJ1-1 and V is TRBV4-1; no firm D call. The V gene's germline CDR1 is MGHRA and CDR2 YSYEKL. This CDR3 has 16 residues. The V and J ends lost 0 bases and 6 bases respectively, with 17 bases between them. CDR3 sequence (DNA): TGCGCCAGCAGCCAAGATGGACCGGTCTGGCCGGCTGAAGCTTTCTTT. Amino acids: CASSQDGPVWPAEAFF.

The chain recombines TRBV5-1 with TRBJ1-3; 7 nucleotides line up with TRBD1. Trimming cost V 3 bases and J 0 bases; bases outside gene matches: 6. The CDR3 extends over 16 amino acids. CDR1 is SGHRS, CDR2 YFSETQ, per germline. The CDR3 here is CASSWGDSHSGNTIYF. DNA for the CDR3: TGCGCCAGCAGCTGGGGGGACAGCCACTCTGGAAACACCATATATTTT.

The rearrangement joins TRBV6-5 to TRBJ2-5, with D possibly being TRBD1 (5 bases). The CDR3 has 15 residues. Germline V gene data show CDR1 as MNHEY and CDR2 as SVGAGI. Trimming pared 4 bases from V and 1 base from J, leaving 13 bases between. Here the CDR3 reads CASSFSRTSQETQYF. The CDR3 bases are TGTGCCAGCAGTTTTTCCCGGACATCCCAAGAGACCCAGTACTTC.

The V gene is TRBV7-9, the J gene TRBJ1-1; 8 positions match TRBD1. This CDR3 contains 12 residues. J gave up 11 bases and V 4 bases, and 6 bases lay outside the gene matches. Looked up from germline, CDR1 is SEHNR and CDR2 is FQNEAQ (reference sequence). The CDR3 is CASSSDRVVAFF. CDR3 in DNA: TGTGCCAGCAGCTCGGACAGGGTGGTTGCTTTCTTT.

This rearrangement joins TRBV7-9 to TRBJ2-5, with D possibly matching TRBD1 (5 bases). This CDR3 region has 15 residues. Trimming took off 5 bases at V and 2 bases at J, with 15 bases between the two ends. Germline values: CDR1 SEHNR, CDR2 FQNEAQ (reference sequence). For the CDR3, the DNA is TGTGCCAGCAGCAAACCTGGGGCCCTTCAAGAGACCCAGTACTTC. It yields the protein CASSKPGALQETQYF. Using reference TRBV7-9 and TRBJ2-5 for the parts outside the CDR3, the full variable domain is DTGVSQNPRHKITKRGQNVTFRCDPISEHNRLYWYRQTLGQGPEFLTYFQNEAQLEKSRLLSDRFSAERPKGSFSTLEIQRTEQGDSAMYLCASSKPGALQETQYFGPGTRLLVL.

V usage is TRBV30 and J usage is TRBJ1-5, with D unclear. Germline CDR1 is GTSNPN and CDR2 is SVGIG (reference sequence). The CDR3 runs to 15 residues. V was pared by 3 bases and J by 0 bases, with 12 bases between. The DNA for the CDR3 is TGTGCCTGGAGAGCAGGCGGAGTTAGCAATCAGCCCCAGCATTTT. It is translated as CAWRAGGVSNQPQHF. The variable domain in full, with the rest retrieved from reference TRBV30 and TRBJ1-5, is SQTIHQWPATLVQPVGSPLSLECTVEGTSNPNLYWYRQAAGRGLQLLFYSVGIGQISSEVPQNLSASRPQDRQFILSSKKLLLSDSGFYLCAWRAGGVSNQPQHFGDGTRLSIL.